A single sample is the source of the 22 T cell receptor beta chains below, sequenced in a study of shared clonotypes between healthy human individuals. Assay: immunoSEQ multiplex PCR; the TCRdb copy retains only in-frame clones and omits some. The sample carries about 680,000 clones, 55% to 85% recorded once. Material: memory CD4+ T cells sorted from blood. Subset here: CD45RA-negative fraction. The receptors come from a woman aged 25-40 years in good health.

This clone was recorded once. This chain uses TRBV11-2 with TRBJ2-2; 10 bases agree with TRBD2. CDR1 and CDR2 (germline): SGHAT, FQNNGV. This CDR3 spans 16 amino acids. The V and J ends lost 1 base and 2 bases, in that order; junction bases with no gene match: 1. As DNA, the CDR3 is TGTGCCAGCAGCTTAGTACTAGCGGGAAACACCGGGGAGCTGTTTTTT. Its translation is CASSLVLAGNTGELFF.

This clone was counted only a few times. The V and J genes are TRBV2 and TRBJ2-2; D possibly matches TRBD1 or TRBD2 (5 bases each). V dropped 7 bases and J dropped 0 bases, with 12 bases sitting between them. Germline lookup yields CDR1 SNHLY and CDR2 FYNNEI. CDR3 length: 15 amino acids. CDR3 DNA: TGTGCCAGCACTGGGACCACAACGAACACCGGGGAGCTGTTTTTT. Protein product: CASTGTTTNTGELFF.

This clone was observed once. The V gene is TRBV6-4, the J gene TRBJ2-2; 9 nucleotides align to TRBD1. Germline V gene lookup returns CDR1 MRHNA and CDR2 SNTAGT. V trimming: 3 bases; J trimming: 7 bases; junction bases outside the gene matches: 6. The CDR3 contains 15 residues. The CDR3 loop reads CASSEQGAVDGELFF. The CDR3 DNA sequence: TGTGCCAGCAGTGAACAGGGGGCTGTCGACGGGGAGCTGTTTTTT.

As DNA, the CDR3 is TGTGCCAGCAGTTCGGGACATTTCGGGGAGCTGTTTTTT. It yields the protein CASSSGHFGELFF. This sequence joins TRBV28 and TRBJ2-2, with D perhaps TRBD1 (6 bases). This CDR3 has 13 amino acids. Germline V gene sequence: CDR1 MDHEN, CDR2 SYDVKM. Trimming removed 4 bases at V and 7 bases at J, with 10 bases between.

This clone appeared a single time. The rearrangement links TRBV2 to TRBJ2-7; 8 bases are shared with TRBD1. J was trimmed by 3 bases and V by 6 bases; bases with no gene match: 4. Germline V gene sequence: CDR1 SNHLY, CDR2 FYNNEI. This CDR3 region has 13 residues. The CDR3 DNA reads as TGTGCCAGCAGAAGGACAGGGAGCTACGAGCAGTACTTC. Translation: CASRRTGSYEQYF.

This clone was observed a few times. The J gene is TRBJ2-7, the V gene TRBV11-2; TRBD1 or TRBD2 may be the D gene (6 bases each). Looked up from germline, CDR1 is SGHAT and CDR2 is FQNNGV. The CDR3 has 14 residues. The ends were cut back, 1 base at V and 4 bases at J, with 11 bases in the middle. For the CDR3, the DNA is TGTGCCAGCAGCTTAGCGAGGGGGGTTTACGAGCAGTACTTC. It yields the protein CASSLARGVYEQYF.

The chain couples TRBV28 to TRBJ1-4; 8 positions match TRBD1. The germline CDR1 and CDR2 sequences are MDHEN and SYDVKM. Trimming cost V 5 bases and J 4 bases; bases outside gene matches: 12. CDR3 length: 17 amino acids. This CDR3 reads CASSALAGGRGNEKLFF. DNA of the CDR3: TGTGCCAGCAGTGCGTTAGCAGGGGGCCGGGGTAATGAAAAACTGTTTTTT.

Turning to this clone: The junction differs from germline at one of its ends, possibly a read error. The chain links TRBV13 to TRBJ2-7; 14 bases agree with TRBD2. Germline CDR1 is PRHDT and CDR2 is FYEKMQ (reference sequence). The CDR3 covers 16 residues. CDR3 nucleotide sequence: TGTGCCAGCAGCATAGGGACTAGCGGGAGTTCGTACGAGCAGTACTTC. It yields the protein CASSIGTSGSSYEQYF.

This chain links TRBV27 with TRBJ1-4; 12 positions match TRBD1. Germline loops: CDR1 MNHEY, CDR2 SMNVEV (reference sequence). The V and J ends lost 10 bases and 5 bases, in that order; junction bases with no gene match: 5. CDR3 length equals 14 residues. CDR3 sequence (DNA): TGTGCCACGGGACAGGGGGCGAGAAATGAAAAACTGTTTTTT. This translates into CATGQGARNEKLFF.

CDR3 nucleotides: TGTGCCAGCAGCTTAGAACGGCTTTACAATGAGCAGTTCTTC. This sequence encodes CASSLERLYNEQFF. J is TRBJ2-1 and V is TRBV11-2; D uncertain. The CDR3 spans 14 residues. Germline V gene lookup returns CDR1 SGHAT and CDR2 FQNNGV. Trimming stripped 0 bases from V and 4 bases from J, with 7 bases between. Full variable domain (missing parts from reference TRBV11-2 and TRBJ2-1): EAGVAQSPRYKIIEKRQSVAFWCNPISGHATLYWYQQILGQGPKLLIQFQNNGVVDDSQLPKDRFSAERLKGVDSTLKIQPAKLEDSAVYLCASSLERLYNEQFFGPGTRLTVL.

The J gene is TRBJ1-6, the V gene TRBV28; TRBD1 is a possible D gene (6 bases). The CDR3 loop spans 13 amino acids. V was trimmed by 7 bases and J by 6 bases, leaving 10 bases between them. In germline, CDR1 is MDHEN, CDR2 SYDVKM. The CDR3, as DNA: TGTGCCAGCATCTCAGGGGTTAATTCACCCCTCCACTTT. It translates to CASISGVNSPLHF.

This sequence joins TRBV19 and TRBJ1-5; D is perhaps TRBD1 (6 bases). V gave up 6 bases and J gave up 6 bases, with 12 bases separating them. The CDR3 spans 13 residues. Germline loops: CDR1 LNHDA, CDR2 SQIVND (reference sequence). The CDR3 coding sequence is TGTGCCAGTAGCTGGGGGGCAGGTCAGCCCCAGCATTTT. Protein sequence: CASSWGAGQPQHF.

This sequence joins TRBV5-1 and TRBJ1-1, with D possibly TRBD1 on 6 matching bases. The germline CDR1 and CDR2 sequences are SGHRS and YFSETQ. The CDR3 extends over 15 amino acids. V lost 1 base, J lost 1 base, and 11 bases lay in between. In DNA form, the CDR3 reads TGCGCCAGCAGCTTGCGGGGGACAACGAACACTGAAGCTTTCTTT. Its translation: CASSLRGTTNTEAFF. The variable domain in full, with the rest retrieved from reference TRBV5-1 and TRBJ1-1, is KAGVTQTPRYLIKTRGQQVTLSCSPISGHRSVSWYQQTPGQGLQFLFEYFSETQRNKGNFPGRFSGRQFSNSRSEMNVSTLELGDSALYLCASSLRGTTNTEAFFGQGTRLTVV.

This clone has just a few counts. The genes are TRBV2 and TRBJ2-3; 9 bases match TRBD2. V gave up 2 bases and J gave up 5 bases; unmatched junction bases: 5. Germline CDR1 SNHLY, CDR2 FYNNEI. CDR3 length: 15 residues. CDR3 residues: CASSERRTSVDTQYF. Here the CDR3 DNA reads TGTGCCAGCAGTGAAAGGAGGACTAGCGTAGATACGCAGTATTTT.

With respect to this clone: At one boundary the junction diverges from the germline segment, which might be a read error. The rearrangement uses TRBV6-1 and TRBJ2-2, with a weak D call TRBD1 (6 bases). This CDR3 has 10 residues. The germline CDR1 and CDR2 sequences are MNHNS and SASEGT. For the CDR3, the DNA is TGTGCCAGCAGTGAAGAGGGGACATTGTTT. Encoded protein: CASSEEGTLF.

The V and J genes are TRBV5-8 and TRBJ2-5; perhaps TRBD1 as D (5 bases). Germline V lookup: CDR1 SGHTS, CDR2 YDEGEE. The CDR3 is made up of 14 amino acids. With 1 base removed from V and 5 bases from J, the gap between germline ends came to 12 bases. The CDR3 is CASSLSPGSETQYF. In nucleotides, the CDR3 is TGTGCCAGCAGCTTGTCTCCAGGGTCGGAGACCCAGTACTTC.

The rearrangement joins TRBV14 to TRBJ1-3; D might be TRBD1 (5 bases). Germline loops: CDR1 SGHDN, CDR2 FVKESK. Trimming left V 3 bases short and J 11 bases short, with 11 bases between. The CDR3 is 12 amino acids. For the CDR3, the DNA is TGTGCCAGCAGCCAGGGCGGGGCTTCCATATATTTT. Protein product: CASSQGGASIYF.

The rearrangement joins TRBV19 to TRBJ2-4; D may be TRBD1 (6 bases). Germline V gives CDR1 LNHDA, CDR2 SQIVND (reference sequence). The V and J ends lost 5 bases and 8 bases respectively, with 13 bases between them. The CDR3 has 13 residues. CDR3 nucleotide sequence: TGTGCCAGTAGTGGACAGAACGTGGACATTCAGTACTTC. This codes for CASSGQNVDIQYF. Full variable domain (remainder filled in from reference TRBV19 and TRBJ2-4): DGGITQSPKYLFRKEGQNVTLSCEQNLNHDAMYWYRQDPGQGLRLIYYSQIVNDFQKGDIAEGYSVSREKKESFPLTVTSAQKNPTAFYLCASSGQNVDIQYFGAGTRLSVL.

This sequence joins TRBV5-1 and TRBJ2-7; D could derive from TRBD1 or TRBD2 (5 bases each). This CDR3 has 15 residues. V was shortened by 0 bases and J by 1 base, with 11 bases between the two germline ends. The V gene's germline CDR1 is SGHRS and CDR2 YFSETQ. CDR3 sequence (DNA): TGCGCCAGCAGCTTGGCTTCGGGACCATCCTACGAGCAGTACTTC. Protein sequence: CASSLASGPSYEQYF. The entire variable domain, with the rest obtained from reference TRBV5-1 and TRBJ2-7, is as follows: KAGVTQTPRYLIKTRGQQVTLSCSPISGHRSVSWYQQTPGQGLQFLFEYFSETQRNKGNFPGRFSGRQFSNSRSEMNVSTLELGDSALYLCASSLASGPSYEQYFGPGTRLTVT.

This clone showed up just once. CDR3 DNA: TGTGCCAGCAGGCACGGACAGATGAACACTGAAGCTTTCTTT. Amino acid sequence: CASRHGQMNTEAFF. The chain joins TRBV6-5 to TRBJ1-1; D might be TRBD1 (6 bases). Per the germline V gene, CDR1 is MNHEY and CDR2 is SVGAGI. This CDR3 region has 14 residues. V was shortened by 6 bases and J by 0 bases, with 11 bases between the two germline ends.

The CDR3 DNA sequence: TGTGCCAGCAGTTCCAGAGGTACGGGGGCATACGAGCAGTACTTC. Its protein is CASSSRGTGAYEQYF. V usage is TRBV7-2 and J usage is TRBJ2-7; the D gene could be TRBD1 or TRBD2 (6 bases each). This CDR3 contains 15 residues. The germline CDR1 and CDR2 sequences are SGHTA and FQGNSA. V lost 6 bases to trimming and J lost 4 bases, with 19 bases between them.

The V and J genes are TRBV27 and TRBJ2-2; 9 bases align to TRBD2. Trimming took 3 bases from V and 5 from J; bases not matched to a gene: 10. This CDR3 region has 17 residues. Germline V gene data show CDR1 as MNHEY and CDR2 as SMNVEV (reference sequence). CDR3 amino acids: CASSFWLAGRKTGELFF. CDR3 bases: TGTGCCAGCAGTTTTTGGCTAGCGGGGAGAAAAACCGGGGAGCTGTTTTTT.